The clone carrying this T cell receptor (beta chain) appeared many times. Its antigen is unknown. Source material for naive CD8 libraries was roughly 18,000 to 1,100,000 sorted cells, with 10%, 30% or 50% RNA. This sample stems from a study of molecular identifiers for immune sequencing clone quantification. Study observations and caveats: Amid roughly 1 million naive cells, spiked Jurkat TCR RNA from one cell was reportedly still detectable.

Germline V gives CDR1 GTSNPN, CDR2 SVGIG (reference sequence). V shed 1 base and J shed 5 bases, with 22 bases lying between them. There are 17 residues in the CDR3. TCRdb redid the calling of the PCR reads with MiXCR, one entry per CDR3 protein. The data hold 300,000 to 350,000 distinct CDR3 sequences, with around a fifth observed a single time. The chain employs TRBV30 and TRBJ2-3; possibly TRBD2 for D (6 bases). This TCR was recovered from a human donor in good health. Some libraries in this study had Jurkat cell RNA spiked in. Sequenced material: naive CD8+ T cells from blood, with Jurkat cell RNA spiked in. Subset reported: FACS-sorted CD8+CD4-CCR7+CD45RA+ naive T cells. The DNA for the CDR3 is TGTGCCTGGAGTGAGGATCAGGAGGGCCAAGCTGAAGATACGCAGTATTTT. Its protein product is CAWSEDQEGQAEDTQYF.